Below, one T cell receptor beta chain is given with its context. What it binds is not known. Trimming cost V 1 base and J 6 bases, with 6 bases left between them. Per germline, CDR1 GTSNPN and CDR2 SVGIG (reference sequence). The CDR3 extends over 11 amino acids. It was cDNA, reverse transcribed from extracted RNA, that served as the sequencing template. Only in-frame clones appear in the TCRdb table, and some are missing; sequencing was by immunoSEQ multiplex PCR. The sample includes roughly 180,000 clones, 40% to 65% of them seen just once. This sample was taken from a study of CD8+ T cells in alopecia areata. The treatment was: oral pan-JAK inhibitor, 5-10 mg twice daily. Study-wide findings and caveats: Throughout tofacitinib, many expanded lesional clones continued to persist in scalp and blood. Tofacitinib delivered significant drops in scalp clonality and in expanded CD8+ clones among the top 100.

The TCR comes from a human donor with alopecia areata. Here the sequenced sample was CD8+ T cells sorted from blood, taken at week 24, from a patient treated with tofacitinib. V gene TRBV30 combines with J gene TRBJ1-1; possibly TRBD1 for D (6 bases). CDR3 coding DNA: TGTGCCTGGAGTGCAGGGGCTGAAGCTTTCTTT. Its translation is CAWSAGAEAFF.